This TCR beta chain came from a study of CD8 T cells in cerebrospinal fluid in Alzheimer's disease. General study results and limits: Versus healthy subjects, Alzheimer's patients more often had clones of at least 3%.

Germline V gives CDR1 DFQATT, CDR2 SNEGSKA (reference sequence). CDR3 length: 11 residues. In terms of frequency, this clonotype is large. Its antigen is unknown. Using the 10x single-cell sequencing reads, TCRdb records one entry per CDR3 protein without DNA. The table lists some 1,500 distinct CDR3 sequences. This chain uses TRBV20-1 with TRBJ2-7; checking the TCRdb D call of TRBD1 is not possible without DNA. This receptor was taken from a human donor with Alzheimer's disease. The sample was cerebrospinal fluid. CDR3: CSAREQGGQYF.